This T cell receptor (beta chain) was obtained from a study of T cell repertoires in cytomegalovirus infection (dated by TCRdb to 2018 to 2020). In the study overall: The HLA type of each donor mattered for the analysis, because public TCR beta signatures pointed to carriage of CMV infection along with the matching HLA type. General conclusions and limits of the study: Cumulative frequency of public TCR beta family members discriminated carriers of CMV infection plus the relevant HLA type in this cohort and an independent 352-donor cohort. The ex vivo response was dominated by HLA-C-restricted CMV-specific TCR beta clonotypes, and the single most frequent clonotype in two of eight donors was supplied by these HLA-C-restricted clonotypes.

V loses 7 bases of germline sequence and J loses 2 bases, and the interval between the two ends is 18 bases. CDR1 and CDR2, looked up from the germline V gene (reference sequence), are DFQATT and SNEGSKA. The CDR3 sequence holds 14 residues, the cysteine and phenylalanine included. Here the CDR3 DNA is all that survives: 42 bases in frame from base 1. Comment on this clonotype: Its target antigen remains unknown. Base-call qualities are not available, and no considerably larger clone is one nucleotide away.

Sequencing relied on an Illumina HiSeq 1500. TCRdb applied fastp at Q25 and MiXCR to the public reads, then kept only in-frame beta chains. Rows merge per CDR3 protein into single entries with the most common DNA and genes. Counted in this sample were 150,000 to 200,000 distinct CDR3 sequences; 13% to 15% of them appeared once. The top ten hold 25% to 30% of the sample. Recombination joined TRBV20-1 with TRBJ2-7, with TRBD2 as a weak D call on 5 bases. This clonotype was sampled from a human donor in good health (CMV status not recorded). Some clones in this sample may be carry-over from other donors' samples. Sequencing was done on a sample of PBMCs. The CDR3 reads as follows: CSGGDRILTYEQYF. The nucleotides read TGCAGTGGGGGAGACCGAATCCTCACCTACGAGCAGTACTTC.